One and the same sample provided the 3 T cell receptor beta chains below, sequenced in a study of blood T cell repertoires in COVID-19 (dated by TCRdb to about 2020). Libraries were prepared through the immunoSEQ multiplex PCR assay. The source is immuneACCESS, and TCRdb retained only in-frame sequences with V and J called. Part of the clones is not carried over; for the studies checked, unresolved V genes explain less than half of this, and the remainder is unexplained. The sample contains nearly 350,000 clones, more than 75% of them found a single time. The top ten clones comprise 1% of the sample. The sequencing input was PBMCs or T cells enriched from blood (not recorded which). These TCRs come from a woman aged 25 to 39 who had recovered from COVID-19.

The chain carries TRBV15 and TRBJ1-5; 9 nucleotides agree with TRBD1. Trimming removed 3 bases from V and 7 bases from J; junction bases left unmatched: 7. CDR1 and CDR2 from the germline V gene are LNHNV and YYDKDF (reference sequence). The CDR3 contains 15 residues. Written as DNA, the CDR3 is TGTGCCACCAGCAGCCGGACAGGGGATTGGCAGCCCCAGCATTTT. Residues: CATSSRTGDWQPQHF.

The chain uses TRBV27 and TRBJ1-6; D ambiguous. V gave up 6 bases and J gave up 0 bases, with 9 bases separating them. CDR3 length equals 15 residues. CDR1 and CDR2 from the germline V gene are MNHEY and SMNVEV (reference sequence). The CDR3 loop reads CASSGISSYNSPLHF. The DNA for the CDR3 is TGTGCCAGCAGCGGGATTAGCTCCTATAATTCACCCCTCCACTTT.

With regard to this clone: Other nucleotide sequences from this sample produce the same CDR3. CDR3 loop: CASRRQGAGTEAFF. Written as DNA, the CDR3 is TGTGCCAGCAGGAGACAGGGGGCGGGCACTGAAGCTTTCTTT. The J gene is TRBJ1-1, the V gene TRBV28, with 10 positions matching TRBD1. Germline V CDR1 and CDR2: MDHEN, SYDVKM. The trim removed 6 bases at V and 4 bases at J, leaving 5 bases unmatched. The CDR3 is made up of 14 amino acids.